The 20 T cell receptor beta chains given below trace back to one sample, sequenced in a study of CD8 T cells in Susac syndrome. The RNA, roughly 0.45 to 1 ug, was put through reverse transcription using random hexamers. TCRdb re-derived calls from the immunoSEQ multiplex PCR reads in MiXCR, one entry per CDR3 protein. The data show about 200,000 distinct CDR3 sequences, roughly 94% seen once. The specimen was CD4+ T cells from PBMCs. The receptors were gathered from a human donor in good health.

The V call is TRBV15, the J call TRBJ2-3, with TRBD2 matching 8 bases. The CDR3 contains 15 residues. Losses at the gene ends were 5 bases for V and 2 bases for J; bases not matched to a gene: 6. Germline V gene sequence: CDR1 LNHNV, CDR2 YYDKDF (reference sequence). As DNA, the CDR3 is TGTGCCACCAGCGCCGGGACTAGTGCCACAGATACGCAGTATTTT. Amino acids: CATSAGTSATDTQYF. The complete variable domain, with remaining parts taken from reference TRBV15 and TRBJ2-3, reads DAMVIQNPRYQVTQFGKPVTLSCSQTLNHNVMYWYQQKSSQAPKLLFHYYDKDFNNEADTPDNFQSRRPNTSFCFLDIRSPGLGDTAMYLCATSAGTSATDTQYFGPGTRLTVL.

The V and J genes are TRBV15 and TRBJ2-5; D possibly uses TRBD1 or TRBD2 (5 bases each). The CDR3 is made up of 16 amino acids. Germline CDR1 LNHNV, CDR2 YYDKDF (reference sequence). The germline V and J ends were trimmed by 3 bases and 5 bases, with 19 bases remaining between them. The CDR3 DNA reads as TGTGCCACCAGCAGCATGCGGGCCAGGGTGTGGGAGACCCAGTACTTC. Amino acids: CATSSMRARVWETQYF.

The chain recombines TRBV29-1 with TRBJ1-1; D is uncertain. Germline V gives CDR1 SQVTM, CDR2 ANQGSEA. The V end was cut by 4 bases, the J end by 0 bases, with 6 bases between. The CDR3 consists of 12 residues. The CDR3: CSVVPLNTEAFF. The CDR3 DNA reads TGCAGCGTTGTCCCTCTGAACACTGAAGCTTTCTTT.

The chain carries TRBV20-1 and TRBJ2-7; TRBD1 matches 9 bases. The germline V gene has CDR1 DFQATT and CDR2 SNEGSKA (reference sequence). This CDR3 has 14 amino acids. V shed 6 bases and J 5 bases; nucleotides not matched to a gene: 11. CDR3 coding DNA: TGCAGTGCCCGATCGGGGGGACAGGGCCACGAGCAGTACTTC. This codes for CSARSGGQGHEQYF.

The chain uses TRBV3-1 and TRBJ2-1; 9 bases agree with TRBD2. The V gene end was trimmed by 4 bases and the J gene end by 3 bases; junction bases not matched to a gene: 10. CDR3 size: 17 residues. Germline lookup yields CDR1 LGHDT and CDR2 YNNKEL (reference sequence). DNA of the CDR3: TGTGCCAGCAGCCTTCGGGATAGCGGGGGTATCTACAATGAGCAGTTCTTC. Its translation is CASSLRDSGGIYNEQFF.

The CDR3 loop reads CSAGQPQHF. DNA of the CDR3: TGCAGTGCGGGTCAGCCCCAGCATTTT. The genes are TRBV20-1 and TRBJ1-5; no reliable D call. With 6 bases removed from V and 6 bases from J, the gap between germline ends came to 3 bases. Germline V gene sequence: CDR1 DFQATT, CDR2 SNEGSKA (reference sequence). The CDR3 spans 9 residues.

V gene TRBV27 combines with J gene TRBJ1-1; 7 bases match TRBD1. The CDR3 contains 13 residues. Germline CDR1 and CDR2: MNHEY and SMNVEV (reference sequence). V lost 4 bases, J lost 7 bases, and 6 bases stayed unmatched. CDR3 amino acids: CASSSGQFGEAFF. CDR3 DNA: TGTGCCAGCAGTTCGGGACAGTTTGGTGAAGCTTTCTTT.

The V and J genes are TRBV15 and TRBJ2-7; D uncertain. CDR3 length: 15 residues. The germline V gene encodes CDR1 LNHNV and CDR2 YYDKDF (reference sequence). Between the trimmed V and J ends, which lost 0 bases and 4 bases, there was a span of 13 bases. The CDR3 coding sequence is TGTGCCACCAGCAGAGATCGGTGGAAGAAGTACGAGCAGTACGTC. Translation: CATSRDRWKKYEQYV.

This clonotype came up once. This chain joins TRBV9 and TRBJ1-2; 8 bases are a match to TRBD1. V dropped 0 bases and J dropped 11; count of bases not matched to a gene: 6. Germline CDR1 SGDLS, CDR2 YYNGEE. This CDR3 contains 13 residues. The CDR3 reads CASSVVPDREYTF. In DNA form, the CDR3 reads TGTGCCAGCAGCGTAGTCCCGGACAGGGAGTACACCTTC.

The V and J genes are TRBV9 and TRBJ1-2; maybe TRBD1 (6 bases). Germline V gene lookup returns CDR1 SGDLS and CDR2 YYNGEE. Trimming pared 0 bases from V and 4 bases from J, leaving 19 bases between. This CDR3 has 17 amino acids. The CDR3 here is CASSVEGTGYEVYGYTF. CDR3 nucleotides: TGTGCCAGCAGCGTAGAAGGAACAGGGTACGAAGTCTATGGCTACACCTTC.

The rearrangement links TRBV30 to TRBJ1-1; D call uncertain. Germline assignment: CDR1 GTSNPN and CDR2 SVGIG (reference sequence). The CDR3 has 13 residues. The ends were cut back, 0 bases at V and 1 base at J, with 6 bases in the middle. Here the CDR3 DNA reads TGTGCCTGGAGTGTATTAGCGAACACTGAAGCTTTCTTT. Translation: CAWSVLANTEAFF.

A single count supports this clonotype. The rearrangement links TRBV5-6 to TRBJ2-1, with D perhaps matching TRBD2 (6 bases). Germline V gene lookup returns CDR1 SGHDT and CDR2 YYEEEE. Between the trimmed V and J ends, which lost 7 bases and 9 bases, there was a span of 17 bases. This CDR3 is built from 13 residues. This CDR3 reads CASGTVRGGEQFF. The CDR3 region has the DNA TGTGCCAGCGGGACCGTACGGGGAGGTGAGCAGTTCTTC.

The chain has TRBV9 and TRBJ1-1, with 12 positions matching TRBD1. The CDR3 has 17 amino acids. From germline, CDR1 is SGDLS and CDR2 YYNGEE. V trimming: 4 bases; J trimming: 1 base; junction bases outside the gene matches: 8. Here the CDR3 DNA reads TGTGCCAGCAGCAGCCGGGACAGGGGGCTTCGGAACACTGAAGCTTTCTTT. Amino acid sequence: CASSSRDRGLRNTEAFF.

The chain links TRBV24-1 to TRBJ2-7, with TRBD2 as a possible D gene (7 bases). Germline V gene data show CDR1 as KGHDR and CDR2 as SFDVKD. The CDR3 runs to 13 residues. Trimming took off 5 bases at V and 6 bases at J, with 13 bases between the two ends. In DNA form, the CDR3 reads TGTGCCACCAGTGCGGGGGGCAGCTGCGAGCAGTACGTC. Its protein product is CATSAGGSCEQYV.

The genes are TRBV7-2 and TRBJ1-2; D is ambiguous. Germline V lookup: CDR1 SGHTA, CDR2 FQGNSA. Trimming removed 3 bases at V and 2 bases at J, with 7 bases between. The CDR3 length is 13 residues. This chain's CDR3 is CASSLRQNYGYTF. CDR3 DNA: TGTGCCAGCAGCTTGAGGCAGAACTATGGCTACACCTTC. Together with reference TRBV7-2 and TRBJ1-2, the CDR3 gives the full variable domain: GAGVSQSPSNKVTEKGKDVELRCDPISGHTALYWYRQSLGQGLEFLIYFQGNSAPDKSGLPSDRFSAERTGGSVSTLTIQRTQQEDSAVYLCASSLRQNYGYTFGSGTRLTVV.

This chain uses TRBV10-3 with TRBJ1-6, with D perhaps matching TRBD1 (5 bases). Looked up from germline, CDR1 is ENHRY and CDR2 is SYGVKD. Trimming removed 6 bases from V and 10 bases from J, with 13 bases in between. There are 13 residues in the CDR3. CDR3 sequence reads: CAIRQGEESPLHF. The CDR3 DNA follows: TGTGCCATCAGGCAGGGCGAGGAGTCACCCCTCCACTTT.

The genes are TRBV30 and TRBJ2-3, with 7 bases lining up with TRBD2. Unmatched junction bases numbered 1, after V lost 0 bases and J lost 1 base. This CDR3 is 14 amino acids long. Germline assignment: CDR1 GTSNPN and CDR2 SVGIG (reference sequence). CDR3 bases: TGTGCCTGGAGTGTAACTAGCGGCACAGATACGCAGTATTTT. It yields the protein CAWSVTSGTDTQYF.

The rearrangement joins TRBV7-2 to TRBJ2-1; D is undetermined. V was cut by 5 bases and J by 7 bases, with 9 bases left in between. The CDR3 extends over 12 amino acids. The V gene's germline CDR1 is SGHTA and CDR2 FQGNSA. DNA of the CDR3: TGTGCCAGCAGCCAGAACTCAAATGAGCAGTTCTTC. Translated: CASSQNSNEQFF.

The CDR3 loop is CASSPRSDEQFF. The CDR3 nucleotides are TGTGCCAGCTCACCCCGTAGCGATGAGCAGTTCTTC. V usage is TRBV18 and J usage is TRBJ2-1; D possibly corresponds to TRBD2 (5 bases). V was cut by 3 bases and J by 8 bases, with 8 bases left in between. The CDR3 extends over 12 amino acids. Per germline, CDR1 KGHSH and CDR2 LQKENI. The complete variable domain, with remaining parts taken from reference TRBV18 and TRBJ2-1, reads NAGVMQNPRHLVRRRGQEARLRCSPMKGHSHVYWYRQLPEEGLKFMVYLQKENIIDESGMPKERFSAEFPKEGPSILRIQQVVRGDSAAYFCASSPRSDEQFFGPGTRLTVL.

On this clonotype itself: The DNA is omitted, as the CDR3 cannot be located on it reliably, and the CDR3 follows TCRdb's listing. The chain recombines TRBV21-1 with TRBJ2-7. TRBV21-1 is a listed pseudogene. From its first to its last residue, the CDR3 has 15 amino acids. CDR3 residues: CASSKVGQGSYEQYV.